These T cell receptor beta chains were read from a single sample in a study of blood T cell repertoires in COVID-19. Produced via immunoSEQ multiplex PCR; TCRdb's table is partial and in-frame only. The sample records 70,000 to 95,000 clones, 80% to 90% being singletons. Material: peripheral blood. The receptors derive from a man aged 50 to 59 with COVID-19, enrolled during active disease. CDR3s include the opening cysteine and the closing phenylalanine or tryptophan. The D gene is left open where the match is weak. Clone size is shown for a subset of rows, as once, few, many or a class of expanded clone.

-	TRBV6-4	-	TRBJ2-2	TGTGCCAGCAGGATAGCCACTCACACCGGGGAGCTGTTTTTT	CASRIATHTGELFF
-	TRBV7-2	TRBD1	TRBJ1-2	TGTGCCAGCAGCTTGACAGGGCCCAACTATGGCTACACCTTC	CASSLTGPNYGYTF
-	TRBV7-2	TRBD2	TRBJ2-1	TGTGCCAGCAGCTTGCGGGACTATTACAATGAGCAGTTCTTC	CASSLRDYYNEQFF
-	TRBV3-1/TRBV3-2	-	TRBJ1-5	TGTGCCAGCAGCCAATCAGCATCCGGGATCCAGCCCCAGCATTTT	CASSQSASGIQPQHF
-	TRBV3-1/TRBV3-2	TRBD1	TRBJ1-6	TGTGCCAGCAGCCAGGTCGGAGGGACAGGGGTTACTTCACCCCTCCACTTT	CASSQVGGTGVTSPLHF
-	TRBV7-9	-	TRBJ1-5	TGTGCCAGCAGCCCAGGGTTTAGCAATCAGCCCCAGCATTTT	CASSPGFSNQPQHF
-	TRBV30	TRBD2	TRBJ2-2	TGTGCCTGGAGTGGACTAGCGGGGGGGCCAAACACCGGGGAGCTGTTTTTT	CAWSGLAGGPNTGELFF
once	TRBV18	TRBD1	TRBJ1-3	TGTGCCAGTCGGACAGGGCAAGGAAACACCATATATTTT	CASRTGQGNTIYF
-	TRBV9	TRBD1	TRBJ1-2	TGTGCCAGCAGCGTAGCAGGGGGCTATGGCTACACCTTC	CASSVAGGYGYTF
few	TRBV7-9	-	TRBJ1-1	TGTGCCAGCAGCCTTGGCGGGGCGAGCGATGAAGCTTTCTTT	CASSLGGASDEAFF
-	TRBV27	-	TRBJ2-1	TGTGCCAGCAGTTTAATGGGGCGCCGCTCCTACAATGAGCAGTTCTTC	CASSLMGRRSYNEQFF
-	TRBV4-1	-	TRBJ2-7	TGCGCCAGCAGCCAAGAGAATTTGGCAGGCTACGAGCAGTACTTC	CASSQENLAGYEQYF
-	TRBV14	-	TRBJ2-7	TGTGCCAGCAGCCAAGTATTACAGGGCCCCTACGAGCAGTACTTC	CASSQVLQGPYEQYF
-	TRBV5-1	TRBD1	TRBJ2-1	TGCGCCAGCAGCCTTATAACAGGGGGCCGTAGCTATGAGCAGTTCTTC	CASSLITGGRSYEQFF
-	TRBV29-1	TRBD2	TRBJ2-5	TGCAGCGTGTGGACTAGCGGGAACCAAGAGACCCAGTACTTC	CSVWTSGNQETQYF
few	TRBV28	-	TRBJ1-1	TGTGCCAGCAGTTTGCGCCAGGGTCAAGCTTTCTTT	CASSLRQGQAFF
-	TRBV18	TRBD1	TRBJ2-7	TGTGCCAGCTCACCACCTGGGACAGGGAGCAATTATCGCTACGAGCAGTACTTC	CASSPPGTGSNYRYEQYF
-	TRBV19	-	TRBJ1-5	TGTGCCAGTAGCCTTCGGCCAAAGGCCCAAGACAGGCCCCAGCATTTT	CASSLRPKAQDRPQHF
-	TRBV19	-	TRBJ2-4	TGTGCCAGTAGTTCCGGGACACCCAAGAAAAACATTCAGTACTTC	CASSSGTPKKNIQYF
-	TRBV2	TRBD1	TRBJ2-2	TGTGCCAGCAGAACAGGGGGCAACACCGGGGAGCTGTTTTTT	CASRTGGNTGELFF
-	TRBV18	-	TRBJ2-7	TGTGCCAGCTCACCAGGCAGTACCTACGAGCAGTACTTC	CASSPGSTYEQYF
few	TRBV11-2	-	TRBJ2-1	TGTGCCAGCAGCTTAACCCAGGGTCCGTACAATGAGCAGTTCTTC	CASSLTQGPYNEQFF
-	TRBV11-3	-	TRBJ2-2	TGTGCCAGCAGCCCAGGCGGGCGGAACACCGGGGAGCTGTTTTTT	CASSPGGRNTGELFF
-	TRBV28	TRBD1	TRBJ1-1	TGTGCCAGCACTTCTCGGACAGGAACATATGAAGCTTTCTTT	CASTSRTGTYEAFF
-	TRBV18	TRBD1	TRBJ1-1	TGTGCCAGCTCACCACCGGGAGGGACAGGGCTAGGGGGCACTGAAGCTTTCTTT	CASSPPGGTGLGGTEAFF
-	TRBV7-9	TRBD2	TRBJ2-7	TGTGCCAGCAGCTTAGCCGGGACTAGCGGGGGTTCCTACGAGCAGTACTTC	CASSLAGTSGGSYEQYF
once	TRBV29-1	TRBD1	TRBJ1-2	TGCAGCGTTGCAGGGGGCGACGGCTACACCTTC	CSVAGGDGYTF
-	TRBV4-1	-	TRBJ2-1	TGCGCCAGCAGCCAAAATAGAACTCACAATGAGCAGTTCTTC	CASSQNRTHNEQFF
-	TRBV10-2	-	TRBJ2-1	TGCGCCAGCAGTGATGGGCAGGTCTTTAACAATGAGCAGTTCTTC	CASSDGQVFNNEQFF
-	TRBV5-8	TRBD2	TRBJ2-3	TGTGCCAGCAGATTTAGCGGGGGGGCCGCAGATACGCAGTATTTT	CASRFSGGAADTQYF
-	TRBV4-2	-	TRBJ1-6	TGTGCCAGCAGCCTATCAGCACCAAAACGGGATTCACCCCTCCACTTT	CASSLSAPKRDSPLHF
few	TRBV28	TRBD2	TRBJ2-6	TGTGCCAGCAGCCCGGGACTACCTAGATTGGGTCTGGAGGTCTCTGGGGCCAACGTCCTGACTTTC	CASSPGLPRLGLEVSGANVLTF
-	TRBV6-1	-	TRBJ1-2	TGTGCCAGCAGTGAACTAGGGACATCGGGCTACACCTTC	CASSELGTSGYTF
-	TRBV7-9	-	TRBJ2-2	TGTGCCAGCAGCTTAGGAACAGGAATTAACACCGGGGAGCTGTTTTTT	CASSLGTGINTGELFF
medium-sized	TRBV7-9	TRBD1	TRBJ1-2	TGTGCCAGCAGCTTAACGGGACAGGGGGCGCTTGGCTACACCTTC	CASSLTGQGALGYTF
-	TRBV14	TRBD2	TRBJ2-1	TGTGCCAGCAGCCATGGGCTAGCGGGGGCCTACAATGAGCAGTTCTTC	CASSHGLAGAYNEQFF
-	TRBV4-3	TRBD2	TRBJ2-2	TGCGCCAGCAGCCAAGACATAGCGGGGGGTAACACCGGGGAGCTGTTTTTT	CASSQDIAGGNTGELFF
once	TRBV7-8	-	TRBJ1-1	TGTGCCAGCAGCCTAGCCGCGGGAACTGAAGCTTTCTTT	CASSLAAGTEAFF
-	TRBV9	-	TRBJ1-5	TGTGCCAGCAGCGTTACAGGTGAGGGGGGCAATCAGCCCCAGCATTTT	CASSVTGEGGNQPQHF
-	TRBV19	TRBD2	TRBJ2-3	TGTGCCAGTAGTATGGTTGCTAGCGGGGTATCAACAGATACGCAGTATTTT	CASSMVASGVSTDTQYF
-	TRBV2	-	TRBJ1-6	TGTGCTAACCAGGGGCAGGCGATTAATTCACCCCTCCACTTT	CANQGQAINSPLHF
-	TRBV21-1	-	TRBJ2-5	TGTGCCAGCAGCAAAGCGGGGCTAGCGACCCAAGAGACCCAGTACTTC	CASSKAGLATQETQYF
-	TRBV27	-	TRBJ1-5	TGTGCCAGCAGTTCCACAGCGGATAGCAATCAGCCCCAGCATTTT	CASSSTADSNQPQHF
-	TRBV4-1	TRBD2	TRBJ2-2	TGCGCCAGCAGCCAAGGAGGACTAGCGGGGGTTGGGACCGGGGAGCTGTTTTTT	CASSQGGLAGVGTGELFF
once	TRBV7-5	-	TRBJ2-3	TGTGCCAGAAGCCACAGAACAGAAGATACGCAGTATTTT	CARSHRTEDTQYF
-	TRBV14	TRBD2	TRBJ2-5	TGTGCCAGCAGCCCGGGACTAGCGGGCCAAGAGACCCAGTACTTC	CASSPGLAGQETQYF
-	TRBV11-2	-	TRBJ1-3	TGTGCCAGCAGCTCCCTGAGCTCTGGAAACACCATATATTTT	CASSSLSSGNTIYF
-	TRBV5-1	TRBD1	TRBJ1-4	TGCGCCAGCAGCTTTCGGGGTCGACAGGGGGCAGGAGGAACTAATGAAAAACTGTTTTTT	CASSFRGRQGAGGTNEKLFF
once	TRBV6-2/TRBV6-3	TRBD2	TRBJ2-3	TGTGCCAGCAGCAATGGAGCGGGGGGGCCAAATACGCAGTATTTT	CASSNGAGGPNTQYF
-	TRBV5-4	TRBD2	TRBJ2-1	TGTGCCAGCAGCCCCCCTAGCGGGGGGAACAATGAGCAGTTCTTC	CASSPPSGGNNEQFF
-	TRBV5-1	-	TRBJ2-1	TGCGCCAGCAGCTTGACAGTTTTATCCTACAATGAGCAGTTCTTC	CASSLTVLSYNEQFF
once	TRBV5-4	TRBD1	TRBJ2-7	TGTGCCAGCAGCTCGACAGGGGGCTCGCAGTACTTC	CASSSTGGSQYF
-	TRBV9	-	TRBJ2-5	TGTGCCAGCAGCTCGGCCGGGGGGCGGGAGACCCAGTACTTC	CASSSAGGRETQYF
-	TRBV25-1	-	TRBJ1-2	TGTGCCAGCAGTGAGGCGGGATTATATGGCTACACCTTC	CASSEAGLYGYTF
-	TRBV11-3	-	TRBJ2-1	TGTGCCAGCAGCTCGGACAGCTACAATGAGCAGTTCTTC	CASSSDSYNEQFF
-	TRBV6-5	TRBD1	TRBJ2-7	TGTGCCAGCAGTTACGGTAGGCAGGGGGAACTCGAGCAGTACTTC	CASSYGRQGELEQYF
once	TRBV4-2	TRBD2	TRBJ2-1	TGTGCCAGCAGCCAAATTATAGCGGGGGGGCACAATGAGCAGTTCTTC	CASSQIIAGGHNEQFF
once	TRBV20-1	TRBD2	TRBJ2-3	TGCAGTGGAAGACTAGCGGATACGCAGTATTTT	CSGRLADTQYF
-	TRBV7-2	TRBD1	TRBJ2-7	TGTGCCAGCACCTCCCGGGGACAGGGGTTTTACGAGCAGTACTTC	CASTSRGQGFYEQYF
-	TRBV6-2/TRBV6-3	TRBD2	TRBJ2-3	TGTGCCAGCAGTTACTCCAGGGGACTAGCGGGGGCCATCACAGATACGCAGTATTTT	CASSYSRGLAGAITDTQYF